This record concerns one T cell receptor beta chain sequence. This sample stems from a study of T cells in Graves' hyperthyroidism and ophthalmopathy. V lost 5 bases to trimming and J lost 3 bases; unmatched junction nucleotides: 6. The CDR3 has 14 amino acids. Per the germline V gene, CDR1 is SQVTM and CDR2 is ANQGSEA. Researchers amplified the TCR beta CDR3 regions from RNA transcripts. Initially, a first-round RT-PCR of the TCR CDR3 employed the HTBI primer set. TCRdb recomputed calls from the multiplex PCR reads with MiXCR, one row per CDR3 protein. The sample includes approximately 560,000 distinct CDR3 sequences, about half of them seen just once.

The source is a woman aged 18 to 35 with Graves' hyperthyroidism. The sequenced sample was peripheral blood or thyroid tissue (not recorded which). The chain joins TRBV29-1 to TRBJ1-2, with 10 positions matching TRBD1. CDR3 sequence (DNA): TGCAGCGTTATCACCGGGACAGGGGACTATGGCTACACCTTC. Translating it yields CSVITGTGDYGYTF.